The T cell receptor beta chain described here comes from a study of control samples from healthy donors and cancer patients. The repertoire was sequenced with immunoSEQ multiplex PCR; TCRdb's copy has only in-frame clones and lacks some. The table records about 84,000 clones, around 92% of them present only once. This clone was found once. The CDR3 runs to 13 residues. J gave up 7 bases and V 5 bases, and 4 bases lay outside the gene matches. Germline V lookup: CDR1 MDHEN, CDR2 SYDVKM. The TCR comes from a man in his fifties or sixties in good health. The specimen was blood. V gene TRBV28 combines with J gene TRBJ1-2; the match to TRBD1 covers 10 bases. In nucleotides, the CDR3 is TGTGCCAGCAGTCCGGACAGGGGGTCTGGCTACACCTTC. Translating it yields CASSPDRGSGYTF.